This T cell receptor beta chain stems from a study of blood T cell repertoires in COVID-19. Clones were read by immunoSEQ multiplex PCR, and TCRdb kept only the in-frame ones, dropping some. This repertoire shows about 350,000 clones, 87% found once; its top ten account for about 6%. The sequencing sample was made of peripheral blood. The TCR comes from a woman between 50 and 59 years old with COVID-19, enrolled during active disease.

The DNA for the CDR3 is TGTGCCAGCAGTGATTTGGGGGGTCTAGGAAACACCATATATTTT. Translation gives CASSDLGGLGNTIYF. The V and J genes are TRBV25-1 and TRBJ1-3, with a possible D match to TRBD1 (5 bases). Between the trimmed V and J ends, which lost 3 bases and 4 bases, there was a span of 13 bases. The CDR3 covers 15 residues. CDR1 MGHDK and CDR2 SYGVNS come from the germline V gene.